This T cell receptor beta chain was sequenced for a study of Ad26.COV2.S vaccination and SARS-CoV-2 variants (dated by TCRdb to about 2021). For context, the study as a whole: Donors in the vaccine arm were drawn from COV1001, a multicentre, randomized, double-blind, placebo-controlled phase I-IIa trial testing Ad26.COV2.S in healthy adults. Dosing of Ad26.COV2.S was intramuscular, at either 5x10^10 or 1x10^11 viral particles, delivered as one shot or as two shots spaced 56 days apart. TCRbeta repertoire sequencing served as the tool for gauging how specific and how broad the SARS-CoV-2-reactive T cell receptors were following Ad26.COV2.S vaccination. A total of roughly 32 samples were included in the TCR-sequenced set, comprising roughly 19 Ad26.COV2.S vaccine recipients, 5 placebo recipients and 8 SARS-CoV-2 convalescent individuals. Trial participants were randomized into five groups of five: low-dose or high-dose Ad26.COV2.S given once or twice, or placebo on both occasions. Throughout the experiments and outcome assessment, investigators stayed blinded to trial group allocation.

The immunoSEQ Assay was used to sequence TCRbeta CDR3 regions. After extraction, genomic DNA underwent amplification by bias-controlled multiplex PCR, followed by high-throughput sequencing. The source study handled its data this way. To quantify the absolute abundance of each unique TCRbeta CDR3 region, sequences were collapsed and filtered. Usable DNA was measured by amplifying reference genes present in all nucleated cells, and TCRbeta template counts were normalized to that usable DNA to estimate T cell fraction. Repertoire TCRs were annotated as SARS-CoV-2-specific when V gene, CDR3 amino acid sequence and J gene were exactly matched to a known reactive TCR set. MIRA supplied the reference SARS-CoV-2 TCR set, which was filtered for enrichment in COVID-19-positive ImmuneCODE repertoires so that public or cross-reactive TCRs were removed. Drawing on the MIRA antigens, annotated TCRs were analysed further at the level of specific ORF or position within ORF. Depth was the summed frequency of annotated unique rearrangements, while breadth was defined as annotated unique rearrangements over total unique productive rearrangements. TCR breadth was compared between groups using two-sided Wilcoxon rank-sum tests. TCRdb re-hosts the immuneACCESS table, in-frame sequences only. Its copies lack some clones; in the studies checked, an unresolved V gene accounts for under half of them, and the cause for the rest is not known. The D gene and trimming were derived from the DNA, and the V and J assignments and clone size from that table. This sample gives roughly 700,000 clones in total; more than 70% of them show up just once. 1.5% of the sample lies in the top ten.

Interpreted using the paper, the treatment or condition label stands for: about 20 received Ad26.COV2.S at low or high dose, single or two shots; roughly five received placebo; per-sample allocation not given. For vaccine and placebo recipients, repertoires were sequenced using samples collected on day 63 after the first injection. In Cohort 1b, about 27 adults aged 18-55 years were enrolled at a single site in Boston, USA, between 29 July and 7 August 2020. Ad26.COV2.S was a replication-incompetent adenovirus type 26 vector that expressed a prefusion-stabilized SARS-CoV-2 spike protein derived from the original Wuhan strain. Summary of the overall study and its limitations: Vaccine and placebo recipients had comparable non-spike TCR breadth, which fits with the vaccine containing only spike. Spike-specific TCR breadth was higher in Ad26.COV2.S recipients than in placebo recipients (P = 0.0014). It was noted by the authors that total T cell responses may have been underestimated by the TCR breadth and depth analyses. Substantial breadth of spike-specific CD8+ and CD4+ T cell responses was reported after vaccination. The study was not powered to compare responses between vaccine doses or regimens.

The germline V gene sets CDR1 to MNHEY and CDR2 to SVGAGI. A distance of 10 bases separates the germline ends of V and J, which lose 6 bases and 2 bases respectively. The CDR3 contains 13 residues, cysteine and phenylalanine counted. The DNA shown is the 39-base CDR3, in frame from base 1. To note about this clone: No cognate antigen has been identified for it. No base qualities exist here, and no much larger clone lies one base off it.

This receptor was obtained from a person aged 18 to 65 who received the Ad26.COV2.S COVID-19 vaccine or a placebo. The chain is encoded by TRBV6-5 joined to TRBJ2-5; matching of 6 bases hints at TRBD1 as the D gene. Sequenced here: peripheral blood, sampled in a trial of Ad26.COV2.S vaccine versus placebo. The CDR3 protein is CASRRTVQETQYF. The sequenced DNA is TGTGCCAGCAGGCGGACAGTACAAGAGACCCAGTACTTC.